What follows are 25 T cell receptor beta chains derived from one specimen sequenced in a study of T cell responses to AZD1222 COVID-19 vaccine. Here immunoSEQ multiplex PCR was the method, and the copy in TCRdb shows in-frame clones only, minus some. The data contain over 100,000 clones, approximately 89% of them singletons. Sequences were derived from peripheral blood, sampled 28 days after the second AZD1222 dose. The receptors shown here come from an adult who received the AZD1222 COVID-19 vaccine.

The genes are TRBV4-3 and TRBJ2-3; TRBD2 agrees at 7 bases. The CDR3 runs 19 residues. V shed 0 bases and J 0 bases; nucleotides not matched to a gene: 12. Looked up from germline, CDR1 is LGHNA and CDR2 is YSLEER. CDR3 protein: CASSQDMVSGGTSTDTQYF. Written as DNA, the CDR3 is TGCGCCAGCAGCCAAGATATGGTATCCGGGGGGACCAGCACAGATACGCAGTATTTT.

V gene TRBV11-3 combines with J gene TRBJ2-7; TRBD2 matches 8 bases. The trim removed 2 bases at V and 1 base at J, leaving 4 bases unmatched. Per germline, CDR1 SGHNT and CDR2 YENEEA. This CDR3 has 15 residues. The CDR3 protein is CASSLSGGGSYEQYF. The CDR3 nucleotides read TGTGCCAGCAGCTTATCGGGAGGGGGTTCCTACGAGCAGTACTTC.

This clone was picked up one time. The V and J genes are TRBV4-1 and TRBJ2-7; 8 bases agree with TRBD2. Losses at the gene ends were 1 base for V and 2 bases for J; bases not matched to a gene: 7. Germline V gene lookup returns CDR1 MGHRA and CDR2 YSYEKL. The CDR3 runs to 16 residues. The CDR3 here is CASSQVAGGSAYEQYF. The CDR3 nucleotides read TGCGCCAGCAGCCAAGTCGCGGGGGGCAGCGCCTACGAGCAGTACTTC.

The chain is built from TRBV27 and TRBJ1-6; D unresolved. The V end was cut by 8 bases, the J end by 7 bases, with 9 bases between. The CDR3 runs 12 residues. CDR1 is MNHEY and CDR2 is SMNVEV in the germline V gene (reference sequence). CDR3: CASSQINSPLHF. As DNA, the CDR3 is TGTGCCAGCTCACAAATAAATTCACCCCTCCACTTT.

V and J are TRBV7-3 and TRBJ2-7; D might be TRBD2 (6 bases). The CDR3 contains 15 residues. The germline CDR1 and CDR2 sequences are SGHTA and FQGTGA. Trimming pared 5 bases from V and 4 bases from J, leaving 18 bases between. The CDR3 region is CASSITPGSKYEQYF. The CDR3 coding sequence is TGTGCCAGCAGCATTACCCCCGGGAGTAAATACGAGCAGTACTTC.

In this sample, this clone turned up a few times. The chain links TRBV14 to TRBJ1-5; D gene ambiguous. Germline-derived CDR1 and CDR2 are SGHDN and FVKESK. Trimming took off 1 base at V and 3 bases at J, with 4 bases between the two ends. The CDR3 has 13 amino acids. This CDR3 reads CASSQGINQPQHF. For the CDR3, the DNA is TGTGCCAGCAGCCAAGGTATCAATCAGCCCCAGCATTTT.

In this sample, this clone turned up once. This chain joins TRBV10-1 and TRBJ1-3; D gene uncertain. This CDR3 region has 15 residues. CDR1 and CDR2 (germline): WNHNN, SYGVQD (reference sequence). The V end lost 10 bases, the J end lost 4 bases, and 20 bases lay between the germline ends. CDR3 DNA: TGCGCCACCTACCTAGGACGCTCCCGGGGAAACACCATATATTTT. Translation: CATYLGRSRGNTIYF.

The rearrangement links TRBV7-7 to TRBJ1-2; no firm D call. CDR1 is SSHAT and CDR2 is FNYEAQ in the germline V gene (reference sequence). V gave up 5 bases and J gave up 7 bases, with 23 bases separating them. The CDR3 is made up of 16 amino acids. The CDR3 protein is CASSPISGTSSIGYTF. The CDR3 nucleotides are TGTGCCAGCAGCCCCATATCGGGAACCTCATCGATTGGCTACACCTTC.

Here the CDR3 reads CASSSTTGQGYNEQFF. The CDR3 DNA is TGCGCCAGCAGCTCTACAACTGGACAGGGTTACAATGAGCAGTTCTTC. V usage is TRBV5-1 and J usage is TRBJ2-1; 8 positions match TRBD1. The CDR3 loop spans 16 amino acids. CDR1 is SGHRS, CDR2 YFSETQ, per germline. The V and J ends lost 3 bases and 4 bases, in that order; junction bases with no gene match: 9.

This clone was detected a few times. The chain links TRBV5-1 to TRBJ2-3, with TRBD2 matching 8 bases. V trimming: 0 bases; J trimming: 2 bases; junction bases outside the gene matches: 8. Germline CDR1 SGHRS, CDR2 YFSETQ. The CDR3 totals 17 residues. The CDR3 is CASSLASGGRITDTQYF. The CDR3 DNA reads TGCGCCAGCAGCTTGGCCTCAGGCGGGAGGATCACAGATACGCAGTATTTT. The complete variable domain, with remaining parts taken from reference TRBV5-1 and TRBJ2-3, reads KAGVTQTPRYLIKTRGQQVTLSCSPISGHRSVSWYQQTPGQGLQFLFEYFSETQRNKGNFPGRFSGRQFSNSRSEMNVSTLELGDSALYLCASSLASGGRITDTQYFGPGTRLTVL.

The chain combines TRBV2 with TRBJ1-2; D might be TRBD1 (5 bases). This CDR3 has 13 amino acids. The V gene lost 7 bases and the J gene lost 4 bases, with 13 bases spanning the gap. Looked up from germline, CDR1 is SNHLY and CDR2 is FYNNEI. The CDR3 spells CASKGDGLYGYTF. The CDR3 DNA sequence: TGTGCCAGCAAAGGGGACGGACTCTATGGCTACACCTTC.

This clone was observed a single time. V gene TRBV18 combines with J gene TRBJ2-6; a possible D gene is TRBD2 (5 bases). Germline CDR1 reads KGHSH; CDR2 reads LQKENI. The ends were cut back, 3 bases at V and 0 bases at J, with 15 bases in the middle. The CDR3 is made up of 18 amino acids. This CDR3 reads CASSPVMGSSSGANVLTF. The CDR3 nucleotides read TGTGCCAGCTCACCTGTAATGGGGAGTAGCTCTGGGGCCAACGTCCTGACTTTC.

This clone was detected only once. The chain couples TRBV27 to TRBJ2-6, with 12 bases that match TRBD1. Trimming removed 7 bases from V and 4 bases from J; junction bases left unmatched: 8. There are 17 residues in the CDR3. CDR1 MNHEY and CDR2 SMNVEV come from the germline V gene (reference sequence). The CDR3 coding sequence is TGTGCCAGCAAGCCGGGACAGGGGGCAGGGGGGGCCAACGTCCTGACTTTC. Protein product: CASKPGQGAGGANVLTF. The full variable domain, its missing parts supplied by reference TRBV27 and TRBJ2-6, is EAQVTQNPRYLITVTGKKLTVTCSQNMNHEYMSWYRQDPGLGLRQIYYSMNVEVTDKGDVPEGYKVSRKEKRNFPLILESPSPNQTSLYFCASKPGQGAGGANVLTFGAGSRLTVL.

This chain joins TRBV27 and TRBJ2-5; the D is unclear. The V gene's germline CDR1 is MNHEY and CDR2 SMNVEV (reference sequence). CDR3 length: 13 residues. Trimming removed 2 bases at V and 7 bases at J, with 11 bases between. The DNA of the CDR3 is TGTGCCAGCAGTTTAGGCAAATCGGCGACCCAGTACTTC. Protein product: CASSLGKSATQYF.

The V call is TRBV28, the J call TRBJ2-4; D is ambiguous. Germline CDR1 reads MDHEN; CDR2 reads SYDVKM. Trimming removed 5 bases from V and 1 base from J, with 12 bases in between. This CDR3 has 15 amino acids. DNA for the CDR3: TGTGCCAGCAGTCCCCCGGGCTGGGCCAAAAACATTCAGTACTTC. Protein: CASSPPGWAKNIQYF.

The genes are TRBV6-5 and TRBJ1-3; D gene unclear. Germline CDR1 MNHEY, CDR2 SVGAGI. The CDR3 extends over 16 amino acids. Trimming cost V 3 bases and J 0 bases, with 12 bases left between them. CDR3 residues: CASSYSRPSSGNTIYF. CDR3 nucleotide sequence: TGTGCCAGCAGTTATTCACGGCCCAGCTCTGGAAACACCATATATTTT.

CDR3 protein: CASSQGPSYEQYF. CDR3 DNA: TGTGCCAGCAGCCAAGGACCGTCCTACGAGCAGTACTTC. The rearrangement links TRBV11-3 to TRBJ2-7; D gene unclear. V lost 5 bases and J lost 1, with 9 bases in between. Germline CDR1 and CDR2: SGHNT and YENEEA. The CDR3 totals 13 residues.

This clone was seen only once. The chain is built from TRBV19 and TRBJ1-1; D is possibly TRBD1 (5 bases). The germline V gene has CDR1 LNHDA and CDR2 SQIVND (reference sequence). Trimming took off 3 bases at V and 5 bases at J, with 10 bases between the two ends. This CDR3 has 13 amino acids. CDR3: CASSIGGITEAFF. CDR3 nucleotide sequence: TGTGCCAGTAGTATTGGGGGGATTACTGAAGCTTTCTTT.

V and J are TRBV7-8 and TRBJ2-7, with D possibly matching TRBD1 (7 bases). CDR1 SGHVS and CDR2 FQNEAQ come from the germline V gene. CDR3 size: 16 residues. Trimming shortened V by 1 base and J by 2 bases, and 15 bases separated the two germline ends. The CDR3 protein is CASSLDGAGGTYEQYF. Written as DNA, the CDR3 is TGTGCCAGCAGCTTAGACGGGGCAGGGGGGACCTACGAGCAGTACTTC.

As for this clone: The sample has other DNA sequences that encode this CDR3 too. The CDR3 sequence: CASSSTYEQYF. CDR3 in DNA: TGTGCCAGCAGTTCCACCTACGAGCAGTACTTC. This chain connects TRBV5-4 to TRBJ2-7, with D hard to call. Germline values: CDR1 SGHNT, CDR2 YYREEE (reference sequence). The V end was cut by 5 bases, the J end by 2 bases, with 5 bases between. The CDR3 runs 11 residues.

V is TRBV9 and J is TRBJ1-2; 9 nucleotides match TRBD1. CDR3 length equals 16 residues. Germline CDR1 is SGDLS and CDR2 is YYNGEE. V was pared by 4 bases and J by 7 bases, with 14 bases of the junction left unmatched. In DNA, the CDR3 is TGTGCCAGCAGCCCCCAATCGGGACAGGGTCTTCGTGGCTACACCTTC. This sequence encodes CASSPQSGQGLRGYTF.

The chain links TRBV24-1 to TRBJ1-5, with 7 bases identical to TRBD1. This CDR3 is built from 15 residues. Germline CDR1 reads KGHDR; CDR2 reads SFDVKD. J lost 1 base, V lost 6 bases, and 5 bases had no gene match. CDR3 DNA: TGTGCCACCAGTAACAGGGGAAGGAGCAATCAGCCCCAGCATTTT. Its protein is CATSNRGRSNQPQHF.

This clone has only one observation. CDR3 loop: CASSFRGREFSYEQYF. The CDR3 bases are TGTGCCAGCAGTTTTAGAGGTCGGGAGTTCTCCTACGAGCAGTACTTC. This chain links TRBV28 with TRBJ2-7; D possibly corresponds to TRBD2 (6 bases). V dropped 3 bases and J dropped 0 bases, with 15 bases sitting between them. The CDR3 length is 16 residues. Per the germline V gene, CDR1 is MDHEN and CDR2 is SYDVKM.

This clone has just a few counts. The chain recombines TRBV7-9 with TRBJ2-1, with TRBD2 matching over 7 bases. CDR3 length: 16 amino acids. V dropped 4 bases and J dropped 0; count of bases not matched to a gene: 6. CDR1 is SEHNR, CDR2 FQNEAQ, per germline (reference sequence). CDR3 DNA sequence: TGTGCCAGCAGCTCCACCAGCGGGATCTCCTACAATGAGCAGTTCTTC. This codes for CASSSTSGISYNEQFF. The full variable domain, rest sourced from reference TRBV7-9 and TRBJ2-1, is DTGVSQNPRHKITKRGQNVTFRCDPISEHNRLYWYRQTLGQGPEFLTYFQNEAQLEKSRLLSDRFSAERPKGSFSTLEIQRTEQGDSAMYLCASSSTSGISYNEQFFGPGTRLTVL.

This chain links TRBV7-8 with TRBJ2-2; D is ambiguous. Germline V gene sequence: CDR1 SGHVS, CDR2 FQNEAQ. This CDR3 has 14 residues. V was shortened by 5 bases and J by 3 bases, with 10 bases between the two germline ends. The CDR3 sequence is CASSADSYTGELFF. The CDR3 DNA reads as TGTGCCAGCAGCGCTGACTCCTACACCGGGGAGCTGTTTTTT.